A single sample is the source of the 14 T cell receptor beta chains below, sequenced in a study of blood T cells in healthy people across ages. Primers used in a second PCR of about 7 to 12 cycles were a sample-barcoded 5' primer and a J-beta primer mix. TCRdb independently ran MiXCR on the 5' RACE reads; one entry per CDR3 protein. Of some 1.5 million distinct CDR3 sequences detected, 28% appear once; the ten largest clones hold 7.7%. Sequencing input: blood. All receptors derive from a woman aged 25 to 39 in good health.

There are a few counts of this clonotype. The chain carries TRBV9 and TRBJ2-6; possible D gene TRBD1, 5 bases. The CDR3 runs to 18 residues. Germline values: CDR1 SGDLS, CDR2 YYNGEE. V lost 0 bases, J lost 0 bases, and 13 bases lay in between. CDR3 sequence (DNA): TGTGCCAGCAGCGTAGGCAGGGCTGGTAGCTCTGGGGCCAACGTCCTGACTTTC. Translating gives CASSVGRAGSSGANVLTF.

This clonotype was detected only a few times. The chain carries TRBV7-2 and TRBJ2-5; no reliable D call. TRBJ2-7 explains the end of the DNA better; the J call may be wrong. The CDR3 length is 15 residues. In germline, CDR1 is SGHTA, CDR2 FQGNSA. The CDR3 is CASSHHYKSRYEQYF. For the CDR3, the DNA is TGTGCCAGCAGCCACCATTACAAGTCCCGCTACGAGCAGTACTTC.

The chain's CDR3 is CASSLEQLYNSPLHF. DNA for the CDR3: TGCGCCAGCAGCTTGGAACAGCTATATAATTCACCCCTCCACTTT. This chain connects TRBV5-1 to TRBJ1-6, with D hard to call. V lost 0 bases, J lost 4 bases, and 8 bases lay in between. Per the germline V gene, CDR1 is SGHRS and CDR2 is YFSETQ. The CDR3 runs to 15 residues.

The chain couples TRBV4-1 to TRBJ1-1; D unclear. Trimming shortened V by 1 base and J by 10 bases, and 16 bases separated the two germline ends. Per the germline V gene, CDR1 is MGHRA and CDR2 is YSYEKL. This CDR3 contains 14 residues. For the CDR3, the DNA is TGCGCCAGCAGCCAAGTTATACAGAAGAAAGGAGCTTTCTTT. Translation: CASSQVIQKKGAFF.

The V and J genes are TRBV18 and TRBJ2-1; D uncertain. The CDR3 contains 14 residues. CDR1 and CDR2 (germline): KGHSH, LQKENI. Deletions cut 6 bases from V and 6 bases from J, with 15 bases between. In DNA, the CDR3 is TGTGCCAGCTCTAGCAGAGCGCTTGCCAATGAGCAGTTCTTC. The encoded protein is CASSSRALANEQFF.

This clonotype was recorded at least ten times. The V gene is TRBV7-9, the J gene TRBJ2-6; D not certain. V was cut by 3 bases and J by 0 bases, with 3 bases left in between. Germline V lookup: CDR1 SEHNR, CDR2 FQNEAQ (reference sequence). CDR3 length equals 14 residues. The CDR3 reads CASSFVSGANVLTF. CDR3 nucleotide sequence: TGTGCCAGCAGCTTCGTCTCTGGGGCCAACGTCCTGACTTTC.

The V call is TRBV5-1, the J call TRBJ2-1, with TRBD2 as a possible D gene (5 bases). Per germline, CDR1 SGHRS and CDR2 YFSETQ. Trimming took 3 bases from V and 7 from J, leaving 8 bases between them. CDR3 size: 12 residues. The CDR3 DNA follows: TGCGCCAGCAGCTCTAGCCGGAATGAGCAGTTCTTC. Translating it yields CASSSSRNEQFF. Complete variable domain (other parts from reference TRBV5-1 and TRBJ2-1): KAGVTQTPRYLIKTRGQQVTLSCSPISGHRSVSWYQQTPGQGLQFLFEYFSETQRNKGNFPGRFSGRQFSNSRSEMNVSTLELGDSALYLCASSSSRNEQFFGPGTRLTVL.

As to this clonotype: The missing conserved phenylalanine or tryptophan at the end of this CDR3 makes a read error likely. The DNA of the CDR3 is TGCAGCGTCGACAGCAAAAACATTCAGTACTTA. It is translated as CSVDSKNIQYL. V and J are TRBV29-1 and TRBJ2-4, with a weak D call TRBD1 (5 bases). CDR1 is SQVTM, CDR2 ANQGSEA, per germline. Trimming removed 6 bases from V and 3 bases from J, with 6 bases in between. The CDR3 is 11 amino acids.

A few counts support this clonotype. CDR3 residues: CAIRWEGEQFF. In DNA, the CDR3 is TGTGCCATCAGATGGGAGGGCGAGCAGTTCTTC. This chain joins TRBV2 and TRBJ2-1; 7 bases map to TRBD2. Trimming removed 10 bases from V and 10 bases from J; junction bases left unmatched: 7. The CDR3 extends over 11 amino acids. Germline V gene sequence: CDR1 SNHLY, CDR2 FYNNEI.

In this sample, this clonotype turned up many times. This rearrangement joins TRBV4-1 to TRBJ2-5; D is possibly TRBD2 (5 bases). The ends were cut back, 0 bases at V and 4 bases at J, with 9 bases in the middle. CDR3 length equals 14 residues. CDR1 is MGHRA, CDR2 YSYEKL, per germline. CDR3 coding DNA: TGCGCCAGCAGCCAAGATGGAGGCGTAGAGACCCAGTACTTC. Its protein product is CASSQDGGVETQYF.

V usage is TRBV5-1 and J usage is TRBJ2-2, with D perhaps TRBD1 (5 bases). This CDR3 spans 12 amino acids. The ends were cut back, 9 bases at V and 7 bases at J, with 13 bases in the middle. The V gene's germline CDR1 is SGHRS and CDR2 YFSETQ. The CDR3, as DNA: TGCGCCACCACAGGATTTGGCGGGGAGCTGTTTTTT. Translated: CATTGFGGELFF.

This clonotype has more than one count but fewer than ten. This chain's CDR3 is CASSPTTGGTYNEQFF. CDR3 nucleotides: TGTGCCAGCAGTCCGACGACAGGGGGAACCTACAATGAGCAGTTCTTC. The chain combines TRBV12-3 or TRBV12-4 with TRBJ2-1; 9 positions match TRBD1. The CDR3 covers 16 residues. J was trimmed by 2 bases and V by 5 bases; bases with no gene match: 7.

The chain uses TRBV5-1 and TRBJ2-5, with D perhaps matching TRBD1 (5 bases). The CDR3 has 13 residues. In germline, CDR1 is SGHRS, CDR2 YFSETQ. Trimming stripped 7 bases from V and 4 bases from J, with 14 bases between. The CDR3 bases are TGCGCCAGCCAGACAGTTCTGGGAGAGACCCAGTACTTC. Translated, it gives CASQTVLGETQYF.

The genes are TRBV28 and TRBJ2-1; D gene ambiguous. This CDR3 is built from 14 residues. V lost 7 bases to trimming and J lost 10 bases, with 20 bases between them. Germline CDR1 is MDHEN and CDR2 is SYDVKM. CDR3 bases: TGTGCCAGCATTGGCTCAGTGATCAGTACCGAGCAGTTCTTC. This translates into CASIGSVISTEQFF.